The 14 T cell receptor beta chains in this list originate from one sample, sequenced in a study of liver allograft versus peripheral blood T cells. At the level of the study: A comparison was made between T cell receptor repertoires in transplanted livers and those in recipients' peripheral blood.

Using its own MiXCR run on the reads, TCRdb lists one record per CDR3 protein. The data show fewer than 15,000 distinct CDR3 sequences, about a fifth seen once. These receptor sequences come from a human patient who had a liver transplant. The T cells may partly be graft donor cells.

V usage is TRBV25-1 and J usage is TRBJ2-1; 12 bases agree with TRBD2. The V segment lost 4 bases and the J segment 10 bases; nucleotides outside the gene matches: 8. This CDR3 is built from 15 residues. The germline gives CDR1 MGHDK, CDR2 SYGVNS. CDR3 bases: TGTGCCAGCAGTGGGGCTAGCGGGGGGGCTGAAGAGCAGTTCTTC. Amino acids: CASSGASGGAEEQFF.

This clonotype was recorded many times. The chain joins TRBV30 to TRBJ1-2; D might be TRBD1 (5 bases). There are 16 residues in the CDR3. Trimming took off 1 base at V and 7 bases at J, with 22 bases between the two ends. CDR1 GTSNPN and CDR2 SVGIG come from the germline V gene (reference sequence). The CDR3 here is CAWSAIEGHFGRGYTF. DNA for the CDR3: TGTGCCTGGAGTGCCATCGAGGGGCATTTTGGCCGTGGCTACACCTTC.

This chain links TRBV5-4 with TRBJ2-2, with TRBD1 matching over 8 bases. The CDR3 runs to 15 residues. J gave up 6 bases and V 4 bases, and 8 bases lay outside the gene matches. CDR1 is SGHNT and CDR2 is YYREEE in the germline V gene (reference sequence). The CDR3 nucleotides read TGTGCCAGCAGCCCCCCACAGGGGGACGCCGGGGAGCTGTTTTTT. It is translated as CASSPPQGDAGELFF.

This clonotype is labeled medium-sized (0.01 to 0.1%). The chain combines TRBV7-2 with TRBJ1-5, with D possibly TRBD1 on 6 matching bases. V dropped 1 base and J dropped 0 bases, with 10 bases sitting between them. This CDR3 contains 16 residues. The germline V gene encodes CDR1 SGHTA and CDR2 FQGNSA. The CDR3 DNA is TGTGCCAGCAGCTTAGTAGGGGGGTATAGCAATCAGCCCCAGCATTTT. As protein: CASSLVGGYSNQPQHF. The complete variable domain, with remaining parts taken from reference TRBV7-2 and TRBJ1-5, reads GAGVSQSPSNKVTEKGKDVELRCDPISGHTALYWYRQSLGQGLEFLIYFQGNSAPDKSGLPSDRFSAERTGGSVSTLTIQRTQQEDSAVYLCASSLVGGYSNQPQHFGDGTRLSIL.

By sample fraction, this clonotype is medium-sized. This sequence joins TRBV28 and TRBJ1-4; 9 bases agree with TRBD1. The CDR3 extends over 15 amino acids. The junction had 3 bases not matched to a gene; V was cut back by 5 bases and J by 2 bases. CDR1 and CDR2 from the germline V gene are MDHEN and SYDVKM. This CDR3 is CASSATGGTNEKLFF. CDR3 in DNA: TGTGCCAGCAGTGCGACAGGGGGGACTAATGAAAAACTGTTTTTT.

Sample share makes this clonotype medium-sized. The chain carries TRBV10-3 and TRBJ2-2; 14 bases align to TRBD2. Germline CDR1 and CDR2: ENHRY and SYGVKD. The CDR3 spans 17 residues. The ends lost 6 bases at V and 2 bases at J; junction bases unmatched: 5. The CDR3 sequence: CAISETSGRANTGELFF. As DNA, the CDR3 is TGTGCCATCAGCGAGACTAGCGGGAGGGCCAACACCGGGGAGCTGTTTTTT.

By share, this clonotype counts as medium-sized (0.01 to 0.1%). The chain joins TRBV15 to TRBJ1-5, with a possible D match to TRBD1 (6 bases). This CDR3 is built from 16 residues. From germline, CDR1 is LNHNV and CDR2 YYDKDF (reference sequence). The germline V and J ends were trimmed by 0 bases and 7 bases, with 16 bases remaining between them. CDR3 sequence (DNA): TGTGCCACCAGCAGAGAGGGTCAAGTCGGGACACAGCCCCAGCATTTT. Its protein is CATSREGQVGTQPQHF.

This chain uses TRBV5-6 with TRBJ2-3; TRBD2 matches at 8 bases. The CDR3 is 16 amino acids. Per the germline V gene, CDR1 is SGHDT and CDR2 is YYEEEE. V was clipped by 4 bases and J by 8 bases; unmatched bases: 15. The CDR3 spells CASSPRGAGVLATQYF. Written as DNA, the CDR3 is TGTGCCAGCAGCCCACGTGGAGCGGGGGTACTTGCTACGCAGTATTTT.

Relative to its sample, this clonotype is medium-sized (0.01 to 0.1%). CDR3 sequence reads: CASSYTLGQGEQYF. The CDR3 bases are TGTGCCAGCAGCTACACCCTAGGACAGGGCGAGCAGTACTTC. This sequence joins TRBV7-2 and TRBJ2-7; TRBD1 agrees at 8 bases. V lost 4 bases, J lost 6 bases, and 8 bases stayed unmatched. The length of the CDR3 is 14 residues. Germline V lookup: CDR1 SGHTA, CDR2 FQGNSA.

By its share, this clonotype is medium-sized. The J gene is TRBJ2-7, the V gene TRBV19, with 10 bases matching TRBD2. V lost 5 bases, J lost 2 bases, and 6 bases stayed unmatched. The CDR3 contains 15 residues. Germline CDR1 LNHDA, CDR2 SQIVND (reference sequence). The CDR3 is CASSPRTSGPYEQYF. For the CDR3, the DNA is TGTGCCAGTAGTCCAAGGACTAGCGGCCCCTACGAGCAGTACTTC. The full variable domain, completed using reference TRBV19 and TRBJ2-7, is DGGITQSPKYLFRKEGQNVTLSCEQNLNHDAMYWYRQDPGQGLRLIYYSQIVNDFQKGDIAEGYSVSREKKESFPLTVTSAQKNPTAFYLCASSPRTSGPYEQYFGPGTRLTVT.

The V and J genes are TRBV28 and TRBJ1-6, with TRBD1 matching over 7 bases. The CDR3 length is 14 residues. Trimming removed 8 bases from V and 5 bases from J; junction bases left unmatched: 6. CDR1 and CDR2 (germline): MDHEN, SYDVKM. CDR3: CASRGDSNNSPLHF. DNA for the CDR3: TGTGCCAGCCGCGGGGACAGCAATAATTCACCCCTCCACTTT.

The chain is built from TRBV7-3 and TRBJ2-1; 10 nucleotides match TRBD2. The CDR3 runs to 15 residues. CDR1 is SGHTA and CDR2 is FQGTGA in the germline V gene. Trimming cost V 3 bases and J 4 bases; bases outside gene matches: 3. The CDR3 DNA reads TGTGCCAGCAGCTTTAGCGGGGGGAATTACAATGAGCAGTTCTTC. Amino acid sequence: CASSFSGGNYNEQFF.

The rearrangement uses TRBV7-9 and TRBJ1-6; D might be TRBD1 (6 bases). CDR3 length: 12 residues. Trimming pared 6 bases from V and 8 bases from J, leaving 8 bases between. Germline V gene sequence: CDR1 SEHNR, CDR2 FQNEAQ (reference sequence). The CDR3 DNA sequence: TGTGCCAGCAGAAAGGGGGATTCACCCCTCCACTTT. Amino acid sequence: CASRKGDSPLHF.

Turning to this clonotype: With a much larger clone just one base away, this may be a read error. This CDR3 is CASSPLDTYQGAVYNEQFF. As DNA, the CDR3 is TGTGCCAGCAGTCCCCTCGACACTTATCAGGGGGCCGTGTACAATGAGCAGTTCTTC. V and J are TRBV28 and TRBJ2-1, with TRBD1 matching 8 bases. Germline V gives CDR1 MDHEN, CDR2 SYDVKM. After removal of 5 bases from V and 4 bases from J, the junction contained 19 bases not matched to a gene. This CDR3 comprises 19 residues.